This TCR beta chain was captured by sequencing in a study of TIL therapy for anti-PD-1-resistant metastatic lung cancer. A remark on this clone: Its antigen is undetermined.

Time point of the sample: pre-treatment sample, taken before nivolumab and TIL therapy. The tumor samples were excised metastases, mostly pleural nodules or supraclavicular lymph nodes. Overall study results and limits: Compared with baseline intratumoral T cells, expanded TIL cultures were more clonal and less diverse (roughly 6.5% vs 31%).

The immunoSEQ assay was v3. Clones were sequenced by immunoSEQ multiplex PCR, and TCRdb holds only the in-frame ones, with some missing. The table has roughly 26,000 clones, 72% seen once. V lost 1 base and J lost 3, with 12 bases in between. The CDR3 runs 15 residues. CDR1 SEHNR and CDR2 FQNEAQ come from the germline V gene (reference sequence). Specimen: tumor tissue, collected at baseline. This TCR derives from a person aged 25-80 years with non-small cell lung cancer. The V call is TRBV7-9, the J call TRBJ2-5; D is perhaps TRBD2 (5 bases). The CDR3 loop reads CASSLEFFGEETQYF. Written as DNA, the CDR3 is TGTGCCAGCAGCTTAGAGTTTTTCGGGGAAGAGACCCAGTACTTC. Full variable domain (remainder filled in from reference TRBV7-9 and TRBJ2-5): DTGVSQNPRHKITKRGQNVTFRCDPISEHNRLYWYRQTLGQGPEFLTYFQNEAQLEKSRLLSDRFSAERPKGSFSTLEIQRTEQGDSAMYLCASSLEFFGEETQYFGPGTRLLVL.